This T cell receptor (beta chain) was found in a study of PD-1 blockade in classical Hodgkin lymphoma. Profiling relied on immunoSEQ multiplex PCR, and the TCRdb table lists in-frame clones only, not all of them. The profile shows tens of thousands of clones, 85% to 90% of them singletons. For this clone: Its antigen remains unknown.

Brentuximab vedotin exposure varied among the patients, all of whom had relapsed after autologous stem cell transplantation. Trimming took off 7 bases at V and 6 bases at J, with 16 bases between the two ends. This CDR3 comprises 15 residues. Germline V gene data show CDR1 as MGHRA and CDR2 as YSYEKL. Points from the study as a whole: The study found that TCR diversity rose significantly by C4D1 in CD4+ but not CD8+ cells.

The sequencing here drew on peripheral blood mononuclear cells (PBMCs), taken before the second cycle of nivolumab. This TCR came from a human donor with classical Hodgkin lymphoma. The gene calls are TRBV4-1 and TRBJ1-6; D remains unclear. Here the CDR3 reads CASTDPWTGNSPLHF. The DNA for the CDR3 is TGCGCCAGCACCGACCCGTGGACGGGTAATTCACCCCTCCACTTT.